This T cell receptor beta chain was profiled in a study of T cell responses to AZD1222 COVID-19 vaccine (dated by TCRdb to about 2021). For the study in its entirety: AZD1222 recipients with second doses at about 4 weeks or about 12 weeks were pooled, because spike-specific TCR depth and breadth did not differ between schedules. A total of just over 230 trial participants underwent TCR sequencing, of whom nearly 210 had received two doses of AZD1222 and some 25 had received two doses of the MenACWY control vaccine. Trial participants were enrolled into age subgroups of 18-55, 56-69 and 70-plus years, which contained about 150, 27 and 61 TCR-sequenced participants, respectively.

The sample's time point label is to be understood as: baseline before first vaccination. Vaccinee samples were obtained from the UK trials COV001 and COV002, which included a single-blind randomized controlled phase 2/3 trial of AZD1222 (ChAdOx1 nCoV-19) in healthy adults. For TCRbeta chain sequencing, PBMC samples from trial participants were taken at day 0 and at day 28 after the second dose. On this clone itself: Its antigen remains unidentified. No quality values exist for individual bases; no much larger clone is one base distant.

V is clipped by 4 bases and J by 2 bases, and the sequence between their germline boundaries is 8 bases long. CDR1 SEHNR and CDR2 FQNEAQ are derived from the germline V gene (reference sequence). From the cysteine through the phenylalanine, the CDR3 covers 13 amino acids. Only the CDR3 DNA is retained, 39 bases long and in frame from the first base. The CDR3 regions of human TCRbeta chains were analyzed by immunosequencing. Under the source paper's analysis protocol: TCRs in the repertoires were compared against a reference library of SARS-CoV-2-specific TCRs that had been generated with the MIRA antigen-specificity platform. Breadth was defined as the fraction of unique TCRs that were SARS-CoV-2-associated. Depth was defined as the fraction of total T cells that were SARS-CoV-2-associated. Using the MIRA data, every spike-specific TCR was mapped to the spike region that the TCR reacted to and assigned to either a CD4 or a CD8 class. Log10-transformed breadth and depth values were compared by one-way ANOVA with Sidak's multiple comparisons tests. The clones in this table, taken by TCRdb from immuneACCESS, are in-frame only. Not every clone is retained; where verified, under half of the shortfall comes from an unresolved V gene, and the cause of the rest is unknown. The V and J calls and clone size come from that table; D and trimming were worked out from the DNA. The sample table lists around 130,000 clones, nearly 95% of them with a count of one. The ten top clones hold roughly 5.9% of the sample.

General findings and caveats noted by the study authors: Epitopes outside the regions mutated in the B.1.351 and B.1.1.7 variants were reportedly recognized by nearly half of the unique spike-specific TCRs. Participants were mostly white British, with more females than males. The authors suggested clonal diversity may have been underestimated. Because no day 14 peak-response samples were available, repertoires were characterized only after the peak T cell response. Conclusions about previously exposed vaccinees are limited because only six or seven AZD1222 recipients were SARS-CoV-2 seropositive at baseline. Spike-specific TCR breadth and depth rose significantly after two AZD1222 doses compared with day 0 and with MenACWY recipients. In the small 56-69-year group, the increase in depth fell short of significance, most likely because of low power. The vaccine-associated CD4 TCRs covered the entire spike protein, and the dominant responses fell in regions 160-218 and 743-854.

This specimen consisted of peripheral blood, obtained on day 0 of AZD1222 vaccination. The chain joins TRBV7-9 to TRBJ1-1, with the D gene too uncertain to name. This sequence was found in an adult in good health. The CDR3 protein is CASSSRLNTEAFF. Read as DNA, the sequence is TGTGCCAGCAGCTCCCGACTCAACACTGAAGCTTTCTTT.